This entry lists 2 T cell receptor beta chains sequenced from one sample in a study of OX40 agonist ivuxolimab in advanced cancers. Some clones are missing from TCRdb's copy, which holds only in-frame ones; the method was immunoSEQ multiplex PCR. This sample yields approximately 12,000 clones, of which roughly two thirds are seen a single time; 12% belongs to the top ten. This specimen consisted of CD4+ or CD8+ T cells sorted from blood, obtained in a trial of the OX40 agonist ivuxolimab. These TCRs come from an adult with an advanced solid tumor such as melanoma, head and neck, liver or kidney cancer.

V and J are TRBV18 and TRBJ1-6; D is possibly TRBD1 (5 bases). The CDR3 is made up of 15 amino acids. Deletions cut 2 bases from V and 11 bases from J, with 16 bases between. Germline loops: CDR1 KGHSH, CDR2 LQKENI. The CDR3 coding sequence is TGTGCCAGCTCACCAATCGGGGCTAGTGTGACACCCCTCCACTTT. Protein: CASSPIGASVTPLHF.

The rearrangement uses TRBV7-4 and TRBJ1-5; 9 bases map to TRBD1. Trimming took 1 base from V and 3 from J; bases not matched to a gene: 10. This CDR3 contains 18 residues. Per the germline V gene, CDR1 is SGHVT and CDR2 is SQSDAQ. The CDR3 DNA sequence: TGTGCCAGCAGCTTAGATGTGGACAGGGGAGGGGCCAATCAGCCCCAGCATTTT. This translates into CASSLDVDRGGANQPQHF.